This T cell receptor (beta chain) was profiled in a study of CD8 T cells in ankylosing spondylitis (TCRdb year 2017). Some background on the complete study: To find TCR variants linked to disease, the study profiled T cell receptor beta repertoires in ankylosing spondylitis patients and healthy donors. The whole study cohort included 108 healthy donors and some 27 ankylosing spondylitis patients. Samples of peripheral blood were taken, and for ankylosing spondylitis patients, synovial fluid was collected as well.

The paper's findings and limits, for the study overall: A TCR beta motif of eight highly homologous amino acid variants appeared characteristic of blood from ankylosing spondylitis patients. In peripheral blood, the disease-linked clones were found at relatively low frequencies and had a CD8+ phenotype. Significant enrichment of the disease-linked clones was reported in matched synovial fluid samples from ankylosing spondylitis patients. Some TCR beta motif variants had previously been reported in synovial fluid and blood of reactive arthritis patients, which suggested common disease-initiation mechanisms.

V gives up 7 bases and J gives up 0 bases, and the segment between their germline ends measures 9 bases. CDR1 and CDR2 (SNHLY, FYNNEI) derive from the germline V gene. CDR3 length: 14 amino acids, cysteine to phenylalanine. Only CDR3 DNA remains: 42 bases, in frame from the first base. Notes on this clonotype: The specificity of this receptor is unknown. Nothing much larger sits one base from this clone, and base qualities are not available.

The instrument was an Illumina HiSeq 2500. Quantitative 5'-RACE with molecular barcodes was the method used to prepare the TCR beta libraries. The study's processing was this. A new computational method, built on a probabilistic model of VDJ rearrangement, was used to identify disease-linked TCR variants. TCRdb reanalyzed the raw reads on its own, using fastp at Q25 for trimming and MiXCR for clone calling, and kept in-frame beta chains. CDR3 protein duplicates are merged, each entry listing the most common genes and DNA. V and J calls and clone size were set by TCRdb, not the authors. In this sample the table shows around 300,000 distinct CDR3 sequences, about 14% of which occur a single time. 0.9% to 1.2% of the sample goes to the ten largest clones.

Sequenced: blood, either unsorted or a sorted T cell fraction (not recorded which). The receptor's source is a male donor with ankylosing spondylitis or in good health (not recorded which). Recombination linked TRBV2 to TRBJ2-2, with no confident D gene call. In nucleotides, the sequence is TGTGCCAGCATCCTGGACGCGAACACCGGGGAGCTGTTTTTT. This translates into CASILDANTGELFF.